This T cell receptor (beta chain) was recovered during a study of blood T cell repertoires in COVID-19. The CDR3 covers 15 residues. The germline V gene has CDR1 LGHDT and CDR2 YNNKEL (reference sequence). The J segment lost 5 bases and the V segment lost 5 bases, leaving 9 bases of the junction unmatched. TCRdb keeps only in-frame clones here, not all; method: immunoSEQ multiplex PCR. The repertoire holds over 250,000 clones, with roughly nine tenths as singletons. This chain links TRBV3-1 (or the pseudogene TRBV3-2) with TRBJ2-5; 9 nucleotides match TRBD2. Material for sequencing was peripheral blood. The source of this sequence is a man in his sixties who had recovered from COVID-19. The CDR3 loop is CASSFRGGARETQYF. CDR3 DNA: TGTGCCAGCAGCTTTCGCGGGGGGGCCCGGGAGACCCAGTACTTC.